This T cell receptor (beta chain) was identified in a study of blood T cell repertoires in COVID-19 (dated by TCRdb to the early 2020s). Regarding the research as a whole: Collaborator samples came from the United States, Italy and Spain and covered acute and convalescent phases of COVID-19. Where available, HLA class I and class II types were taken from metadata supplied by the sample provider and were not determined by assay-based typing. The repertoires were released in a freely available public database intended as a resource for research on the immune response to SARS-CoV-2. The material from the prospective study consisted of cDNA or gDNA derived from T cells, B-cell-depleted T cells, or PBMCs. Subjects who had been exposed to COVID-19, were actively infected with it, or had recovered from it provided the deeply sampled blood TCRbeta repertoires that made up the dataset. A de-identified subject ID, COVID-19 status, age in years and sex were almost always included in the sample metadata. The samples were drawn from two sources: the first 160 participants of the ongoing ImmuneRACE study, and 1,200 or so subjects contributed by 6 global collaborators.

Results the study describes overall, beyond this receptor: The amount of clinical and demographic metadata varied by source and participant and was provided uncurated.

Concerning this clone: This receptor's antigen is unknown. No qualities accompany the bases; no much larger clone lies one base away.

TCRbeta CDR3 regions were amplified from genomic DNA by means of the immunoSEQ Assay, a bias-controlled multiplex PCR. The authors' analysis ran thus. The number of nucleated cells in each sample was estimated from the amplification of reference gene primers within the assay. To quantify the absolute abundance of each unique TCRbeta CDR3 rearrangement, sequence reads were collapsed and filtered. For each sample, productive Simpson clonality was calculated as the square root of Simpson's diversity index across productive rearrangements. The source is immuneACCESS, and TCRdb retained only in-frame sequences with V and J called. Part of the clones is not carried over; for the studies checked, unresolved V genes explain less than half of this, and the remainder is unexplained. From that table come the V and J calls and clone size; the DNA was used to work out D and trimming. Here the sample has tens of thousands of clones; approximately 79% occur a single time. In total, the top ten clones hold roughly a sixth of the sample.

Each collaborating institution followed its own protocols to collect whole blood in K2EDTA tubes. Collaborator samples were shipped for TCRbeta analysis as frozen whole blood, isolated PBMCs, or DNA extracted from either sample type. Looking up the germline V gene yields CDR1 MNHNS and CDR2 SASEGT. V loses 4 bases at its end and J loses 5 bases; junction bases beyond the gene matches: 9. The CDR3 spans 16 residues, from the cysteine through the phenylalanine. CDR3 DNA is the only sequence kept; it has 48 bases, read in frame from the first base. The V and J segments used are TRBV6-1 and TRBJ2-2; 8 central bases correspond to TRBD1. This sequence originates from an elderly man with active COVID-19. The material sequenced was peripheral blood. The bases read TGTGCCAGCAGTGGACAGGGGTTCGGCGGGACCGGGGAGCTGTTTTTT. This codes for CASSGQGFGGTGELFF.